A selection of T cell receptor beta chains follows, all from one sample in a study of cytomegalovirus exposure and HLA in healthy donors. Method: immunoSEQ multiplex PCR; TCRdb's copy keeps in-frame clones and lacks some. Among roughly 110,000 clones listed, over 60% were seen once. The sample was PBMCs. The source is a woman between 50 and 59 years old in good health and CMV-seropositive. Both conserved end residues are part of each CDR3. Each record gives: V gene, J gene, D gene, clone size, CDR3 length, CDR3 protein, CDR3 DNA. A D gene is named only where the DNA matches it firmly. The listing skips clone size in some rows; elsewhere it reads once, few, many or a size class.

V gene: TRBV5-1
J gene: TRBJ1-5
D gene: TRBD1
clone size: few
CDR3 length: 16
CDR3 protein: CASSLAPAGGGQPQHF
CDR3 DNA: TGCGCCAGCAGCTTGGCCCCCGCAGGGGGCGGTCAGCCCCAGCATTTT

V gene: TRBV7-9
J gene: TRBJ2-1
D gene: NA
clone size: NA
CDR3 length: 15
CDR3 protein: CASSLDRLTYNEQFF
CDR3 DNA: TGTGCCAGCAGCTTAGACAGGCTGACCTACAATGAGCAGTTCTTC

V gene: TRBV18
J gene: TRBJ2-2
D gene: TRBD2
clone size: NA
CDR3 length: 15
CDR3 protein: CASSRTSGNTGELFF
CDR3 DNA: TGTGCCAGCTCCCGCACTAGCGGGAACACCGGGGAGCTGTTTTTT

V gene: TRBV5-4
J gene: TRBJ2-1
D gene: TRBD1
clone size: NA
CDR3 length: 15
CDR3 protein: CASSSKQGGNSEQFF
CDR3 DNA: TGTGCCAGCAGCTCCAAACAGGGGGGCAATTCTGAGCAGTTCTTC

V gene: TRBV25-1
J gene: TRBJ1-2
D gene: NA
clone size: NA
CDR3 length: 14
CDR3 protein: CASSGQGTLYGYTF
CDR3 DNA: TGTGCCAGCAGTGGGCAGGGGACGCTTTATGGCTACACCTTC

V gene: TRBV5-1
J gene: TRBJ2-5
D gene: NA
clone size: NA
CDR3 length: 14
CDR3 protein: CASSLTGVQETQYF
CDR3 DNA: TGCGCCAGCAGCTTAACGGGGGTACAAGAGACCCAGTACTTC

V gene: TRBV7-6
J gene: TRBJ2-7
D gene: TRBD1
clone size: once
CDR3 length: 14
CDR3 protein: CASSSGQEPYEQYF
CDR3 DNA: TGTGCCAGCAGCTCAGGACAGGAACCCTACGAGCAGTACTTC

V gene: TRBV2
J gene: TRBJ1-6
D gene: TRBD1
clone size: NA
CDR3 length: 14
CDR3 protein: CASRADRVHSPLHF
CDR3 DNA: TGTGCCAGCAGGGCGGACAGGGTACATTCACCCCTCCACTTT

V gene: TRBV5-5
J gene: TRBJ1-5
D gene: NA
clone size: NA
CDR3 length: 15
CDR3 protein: CASSPGTSFNQPQHF
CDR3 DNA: TGTGCCAGCAGCCCCGGGACAAGTTTTAATCAGCCCCAGCATTTT

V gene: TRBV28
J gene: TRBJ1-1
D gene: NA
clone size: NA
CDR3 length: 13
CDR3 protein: CASSLFGKRKAFF
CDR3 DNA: TGTGCCAGCAGTTTATTCGGAAAGCGGAAGGCTTTCTTT

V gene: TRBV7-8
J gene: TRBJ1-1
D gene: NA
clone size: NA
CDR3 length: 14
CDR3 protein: CASSLEGQVTEAFF
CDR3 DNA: TGTGCCAGCAGCTTAGAGGGGCAGGTCACTGAAGCTTTCTTT

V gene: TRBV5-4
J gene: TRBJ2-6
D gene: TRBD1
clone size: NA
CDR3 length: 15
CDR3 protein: CASSLTGAGANVLTF
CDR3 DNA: TGTGCCAGCAGCTTAACAGGGGCCGGGGCCAACGTCCTGACTTTC

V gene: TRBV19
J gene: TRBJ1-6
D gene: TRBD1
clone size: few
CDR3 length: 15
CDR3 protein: CASSIGTESTSPLHF
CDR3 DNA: TGTGCCAGTAGTATCGGGACAGAGTCTACGTCACCCCTCCACTTT

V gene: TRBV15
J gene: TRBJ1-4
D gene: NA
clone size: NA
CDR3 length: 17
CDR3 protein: CATSRSQGGATNEKLFF
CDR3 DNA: TGTGCCACCAGCAGGTCGCAGGGAGGGGCAACTAATGAAAAACTGTTTTTT

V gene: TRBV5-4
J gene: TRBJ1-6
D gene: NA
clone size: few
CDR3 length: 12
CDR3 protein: CASSLMGGPLHF
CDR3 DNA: TGTGCCAGCAGCTTGATGGGGGGACCCCTCCACTTT

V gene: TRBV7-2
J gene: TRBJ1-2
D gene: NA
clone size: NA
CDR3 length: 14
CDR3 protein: CASTRGGNRYGYTF
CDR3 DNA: TGTGCCAGCACCCGTGGGGGGAATCGGTATGGCTACACCTTC

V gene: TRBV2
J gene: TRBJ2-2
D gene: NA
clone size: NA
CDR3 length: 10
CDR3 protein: CASSYGELFF
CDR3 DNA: TGTGCCAGCAGTTACGGGGAGCTGTTTTTT

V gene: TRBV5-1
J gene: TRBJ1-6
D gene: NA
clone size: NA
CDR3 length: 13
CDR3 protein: CASSVDSGSPLHF
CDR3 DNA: TGCGCCAGCAGCGTGGACAGTGGCTCACCCCTCCACTTT

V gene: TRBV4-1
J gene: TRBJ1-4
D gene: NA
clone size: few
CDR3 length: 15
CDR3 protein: CASSSLGATNEKLFF
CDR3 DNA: TGCGCCAGCAGCTCCCTAGGCGCAACTAATGAAAAACTGTTTTTT

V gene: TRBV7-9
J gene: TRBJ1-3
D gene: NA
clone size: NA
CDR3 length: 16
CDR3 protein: CASSTFKQGSGNTIYF
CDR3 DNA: TGTGCCAGCAGCACCTTTAAACAGGGCTCTGGAAACACCATATATTTT

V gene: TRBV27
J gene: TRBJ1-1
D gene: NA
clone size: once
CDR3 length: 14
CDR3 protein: CASSLRQARGEAFF
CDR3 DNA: TGTGCCAGCAGTTTAAGACAGGCTAGAGGAGAAGCTTTCTTT

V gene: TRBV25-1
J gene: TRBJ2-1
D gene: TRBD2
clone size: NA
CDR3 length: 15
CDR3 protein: CASSPRGSSYNEQFF
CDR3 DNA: TGTGCCAGCAGTCCGCGGGGGTCCTCCTACAATGAGCAGTTCTTC

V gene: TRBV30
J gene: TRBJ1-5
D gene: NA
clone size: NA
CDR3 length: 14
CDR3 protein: CAWSVTRANQPQHF
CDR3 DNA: TGTGCCTGGAGTGTAACCAGGGCAAATCAGCCCCAGCATTTT

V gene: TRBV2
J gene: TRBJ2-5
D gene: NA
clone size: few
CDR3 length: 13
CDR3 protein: CASNAGLQETQYF
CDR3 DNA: TGTGCCAGCAATGCGGGGCTACAAGAGACCCAGTACTTC

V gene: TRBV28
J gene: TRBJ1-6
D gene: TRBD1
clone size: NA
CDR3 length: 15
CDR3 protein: CATNRGELYNSPLHF
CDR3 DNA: TGTGCCACTAACAGGGGTGAGCTCTATAATTCACCCCTCCACTTT